This entry lists 18 T cell receptor beta chains sequenced from one sample in a study of PD-L1 blockade in urothelial cancer. The sample's time point: pretreatment peripheral blood. Assay used: immunoSEQ multiplex PCR; TCRdb lists only in-frame clones, some missing. The sample lists 40,000 to 55,000 clones; approximately 90% were seen once. Sample: PBMCs, taken around atezolizumab (anti-PD-L1) treatment. These receptors came from a donor at least 40 years old with urothelial cancer.

V gene TRBV5-1 combines with J gene TRBJ2-1; 7 positions agree with TRBD2. The J segment lost 0 bases and the V segment lost 2 bases, leaving 8 bases of the junction unmatched. The CDR3 consists of 17 residues. From germline, CDR1 is SGHRS and CDR2 YFSETQ. The CDR3 bases are TGCGCCAGCAGCTTCTGGCTAGCGGCCAGCTCCTACAATGAGCAGTTCTTC. Protein: CASSFWLAASSYNEQFF. Full variable domain (rest looked up from reference TRBV5-1 and TRBJ2-1): KAGVTQTPRYLIKTRGQQVTLSCSPISGHRSVSWYQQTPGQGLQFLFEYFSETQRNKGNFPGRFSGRQFSNSRSEMNVSTLELGDSALYLCASSFWLAASSYNEQFFGPGTRLTVL.

This chain joins TRBV21-1 and TRBJ2-7; the DNA was not used to check the table's D call, TRBD2. TRBV21-1 is flagged as a pseudogene. The CDR3 runs 12 residues. CDR3 region: CARRLTQDEQYF. CDR3 sequence (DNA): TGTGCACGGAGACTTACGCAAGACGAGCAGTACTTC.

This sequence joins TRBV7-3 and TRBJ2-7; the D gene is possibly TRBD2 (6 bases). This CDR3 has 13 amino acids. V dropped 5 bases and J dropped 5 bases, with 13 bases sitting between them. CDR1 SGHTA and CDR2 FQGTGA come from the germline V gene. CDR3 sequence: CASSTGRGDEQYF. CDR3 bases: TGTGCCAGCAGCACGGGGCGCGGGGACGAGCAGTACTTC.

This clone occurred once. J is TRBJ1-1 and V is TRBV21-1; the table's D call, TRBD1, has no DNA check behind it. TRBV21-1 is designated a pseudogene. The CDR3 runs 12 residues. The chain's CDR3 is CAIPDMLPVAFF. The CDR3 nucleotides are TGTGCCATCCCGGACATGCTCCCCGTGGCTTTCTTT.

The chain joins TRBV13 to TRBJ1-2; perhaps TRBD1 as D (5 bases). There are 13 residues in the CDR3. V lost 0 bases, J lost 8 bases, and 10 bases lay in between. Germline CDR1 and CDR2: PRHDT and FYEKMQ (reference sequence). The CDR3 sequence: CASSLGRDWGYTF. The CDR3 DNA sequence: TGTGCCAGCAGCTTAGGGCGGGACTGGGGCTACACCTTC. Complete variable domain (other parts from reference TRBV13 and TRBJ1-2): AAGVIQSPRHLIKEKRETATLKCYPIPRHDTVYWYQQGPGQDPQFLISFYEKMQSDKGSIPDRFSAQQFSDYHSELNMSSLELGDSALYFCASSLGRDWGYTFGSGTRLTVV.

V gene TRBV7-3 combines with J gene TRBJ2-2, with a tentative D call TRBD2 (5 bases). Germline V gene sequence: CDR1 SGHTA, CDR2 FQGTGA. V was pared by 5 bases and J by 1 base, with 14 bases between. This CDR3 spans 16 amino acids. Written as DNA, the CDR3 is TGTGCCAGCAGCCAGACGGGAAAAGGGAACACCGGGGAGCTGTTTTTT. It yields the protein CASSQTGKGNTGELFF.

V usage is TRBV19 and J usage is TRBJ1-5, with 9 bases lining up with TRBD1. Germline-derived CDR1 and CDR2 are LNHDA and SQIVND (reference sequence). The CDR3 extends over 15 amino acids. V was clipped by 7 bases and J by 7 bases; unmatched bases: 11. The chain's CDR3 is CASTQGQGYRQPQHF. The CDR3 DNA reads TGTGCCAGTACCCAGGGACAGGGCTATCGACAGCCCCAGCATTTT. The variable domain in full, with the rest retrieved from reference TRBV19 and TRBJ1-5, is DGGITQSPKYLFRKEGQNVTLSCEQNLNHDAMYWYRQDPGQGLRLIYYSQIVNDFQKGDIAEGYSVSREKKESFPLTVTSAQKNPTAFYLCASTQGQGYRQPQHFGDGTRLSIL.

V and J are TRBV27 and TRBJ1-5; TRBD1 might be the D (5 bases). V was shortened by 5 bases and J by 7 bases, with 18 bases between the two germline ends. The V gene's germline CDR1 is MNHEY and CDR2 SMNVEV (reference sequence). This CDR3 has 15 amino acids. The CDR3, as DNA: TGTGCCAGCAGTATTCGGGGCAGGGAGGGCCAGCCCCAGCATTTT. It yields the protein CASSIRGREGQPQHF.

The genes are TRBV11-2 and TRBJ2-2; perhaps TRBD1 as D (6 bases). Deletions cut 5 bases from V and 5 bases from J, with 12 bases between. The germline gives CDR1 SGHAT, CDR2 FQNNGV. The CDR3 is 14 amino acids. Here the CDR3 reads CASSVYRETGELFF. CDR3 DNA sequence: TGTGCCAGCAGCGTTTACAGGGAAACCGGGGAGCTGTTTTTT. The full variable domain, with the rest looked up from reference TRBV11-2 and TRBJ2-2, is EAGVAQSPRYKIIEKRQSVAFWCNPISGHATLYWYQQILGQGPKLLIQFQNNGVVDDSQLPKDRFSAERLKGVDSTLKIQPAKLEDSAVYLCASSVYRETGELFFGEGSRLTVL.

A few counts support this clone. The chain combines TRBV29-1 with TRBJ2-6, with D maybe TRBD1 (5 bases). The CDR3 extends over 14 amino acids. V was shortened by 5 bases and J by 1 base, with 9 bases between the two germline ends. Germline CDR1 is SQVTM and CDR2 is ANQGSEA. CDR3 bases: TGCAGCGTTCGGACACTGTCTGGGGCCAACGTCCTGACTTTC. It is translated as CSVRTLSGANVLTF.

The J gene is TRBJ2-5, the V gene TRBV7-8, with unresolved D. CDR3 length: 14 amino acids. V gave up 4 bases and J gave up 5 bases, with 14 bases separating them. From germline, CDR1 is SGHVS and CDR2 FQNEAQ. CDR3 coding DNA: TGTGCCAGCAGCTATACGAGAGGAATCGAGACCCAGTACTTC. Its translation is CASSYTRGIETQYF.

V is TRBV19 and J is TRBJ2-7; 8 nucleotides align to TRBD1. CDR1 is LNHDA and CDR2 is SQIVND in the germline V gene (reference sequence). Trimming removed 6 bases from V and 2 bases from J; junction bases left unmatched: 15. The CDR3 totals 17 residues. Here the CDR3 reads CASRGLRSTGETYEQYF. The CDR3 nucleotides read TGTGCCAGTAGGGGGCTCCGGTCGACAGGGGAGACCTACGAGCAGTACTTC. Full variable domain (rest looked up from reference TRBV19 and TRBJ2-7): DGGITQSPKYLFRKEGQNVTLSCEQNLNHDAMYWYRQDPGQGLRLIYYSQIVNDFQKGDIAEGYSVSREKKESFPLTVTSAQKNPTAFYLCASRGLRSTGETYEQYFGPGTRLTVT.

The chain recombines TRBV19 with TRBJ1-5; D might be TRBD1 (5 bases). The V gene lost 6 bases and the J gene lost 6 bases, with 24 bases spanning the gap. The CDR3 contains 17 residues. Per the germline V gene, CDR1 is LNHDA and CDR2 is SQIVND (reference sequence). CDR3 sequence reads: CASRSLGAGLESQPQHF. In DNA, the CDR3 is TGTGCCAGTAGGAGCCTTGGGGCAGGGCTAGAGAGTCAGCCCCAGCATTTT.

The CDR3 DNA follows: TGTGCCAGCTCACCACCGGGACTAGCGGGAGCCGAGCAGTACTTC. Protein product: CASSPPGLAGAEQYF. The chain employs TRBV18 and TRBJ2-7; 14 bases match TRBD2. The junction had 1 base not matched to a gene; V was cut back by 0 bases and J by 6 bases. This CDR3 spans 15 amino acids. Germline loops: CDR1 KGHSH, CDR2 LQKENI.

V is TRBV4-3 and J is TRBJ2-1; 15 positions agree with TRBD2. The CDR3 contains 15 residues. The germline V gene encodes CDR1 LGHNA and CDR2 YSLEER. V shed 4 bases and J 7 bases; nucleotides not matched to a gene: 2. The CDR3 nucleotides are TGCGCCAGCAGCCCCGGGACTAGCGGGAGGAATGAGCAGTTCTTC. Translated: CASSPGTSGRNEQFF.

The CDR3 nucleotides read TGTGCCAGCAGGGAATTTAGCGGGAGGCAACCCCAGACGAGATACAATGAGCAGTTCTTC. Its protein is CASREFSGRQPQTRYNEQFF. This sequence joins TRBV2 and TRBJ2-1; TRBD2 matches 10 bases. Trimming removed 6 bases from V and 4 bases from J; junction bases left unmatched: 21. Germline V lookup: CDR1 SNHLY, CDR2 FYNNEI. The CDR3 extends over 20 amino acids.

J is TRBJ2-7 and V is TRBV18, with no clear D. CDR3 length equals 12 residues. Germline V gene sequence: CDR1 KGHSH, CDR2 LQKENI. V shed 1 base and J shed 6 bases, with 7 bases lying between them. CDR3 sequence reads: CASSPLAGEQYF. The CDR3 region has the DNA TGTGCCAGCTCACCACTAGCTGGCGAGCAGTACTTC.

The chain joins TRBV7-8 to TRBJ2-4, with a weak D call TRBD2 (6 bases). Trimming removed 5 bases at V and 0 bases at J, with 14 bases between. Germline values: CDR1 SGHVS, CDR2 FQNEAQ. This CDR3 is built from 16 residues. DNA for the CDR3: TGTGCCAGCAGCCCTGGGGGGACGGTAGCCAAAAACATTCAGTACTTC. Its translation: CASSPGGTVAKNIQYF.